The sequence of this T cell receptor (beta chain) was determined in a study of beta chain features in type 1 diabetes. Expressed TCRB transcripts got sequenced, as all isolated RNA was reverse transcribed. The method was immunoSEQ multiplex PCR; TCRdb's version includes in-frame clones alone and lacks a portion of them. Of about 320,000 clones listed, around 15% are singletons. This clone came up a few times. Germline V gene data show CDR1 as SGHNT and CDR2 as YYREEE (reference sequence). V shed 3 bases and J shed 5 bases, with 17 bases lying between them. The CDR3 spans 15 residues. The sequenced sample consisted of central memory CD4+ T cells from blood. The chain links TRBV5-4 to TRBJ2-5; tentatively, D is TRBD2 (6 bases). This clonotype was sampled from a man aged 30-40 years in good health. CDR3 region: CASSWDFQFSETQYF. CDR3 nucleotide sequence: TGTGCCAGCAGCTGGGACTTTCAGTTCTCGGAGACCCAGTACTTC.